This is a list of T cell receptor beta chains from one sample in a study of blood T cells in healthy people across ages. TCRdb reprocessed the 5' RACE reads via MiXCR and lists one record per CDR3 protein. Altogether fewer than 2,000,000 distinct CDR3 sequences are present, around 40% being singletons, with the ten largest covering 23%. Sequences were obtained from blood. All receptors derive from a human donor in good health. Each CDR3 is given with its conserved first and last residue. Each record gives: D gene, clone size, J gene, V gene, CDR3 protein, CDR3 DNA. A D gene is named only where the DNA matches it firmly. Clone size is not always given. Where it is, it says once, few, many or a class for expanded clones.

d_gene: -
abundance: -
j_gene: TRBJ2-6
v_gene: TRBV14
CDR3aa: CASSKNSGANVLTF
CDR3nt: TGTGCCAGCAGTAAAAACTCTGGGGCCAACGTCCTGACTTTC

d_gene: TRBD2
abundance: -
j_gene: TRBJ2-1
v_gene: TRBV5-1
CDR3aa: CASSFRGGGALEQFF
CDR3nt: TGCGCCAGCAGCTTTCGGGGCGGGGGGGCGTTGGAGCAGTTCTTC

d_gene: TRBD2
abundance: few
j_gene: TRBJ2-3
v_gene: TRBV4-2
CDR3aa: CASSQENGGGPDTQYF
CDR3nt: TGTGCCAGCAGCCAAGAAAACGGGGGGGGCCCAGATACGCAGTATTTT

d_gene: TRBD1
abundance: -
j_gene: TRBJ1-2
v_gene: TRBV5-1
CDR3aa: CASSELRDRTTYGDYTF
CDR3nt: TGCGCCAGCAGCGAACTCAGGGACAGGACAACTTATGGTGACTACACCTTC

d_gene: -
abundance: few
j_gene: TRBJ1-6
v_gene: TRBV20-1
CDR3aa: CSARDRSQSPLHF
CDR3nt: TGCAGTGCTAGAGATAGGTCTCAATCACCCCTCCACTTT

d_gene: -
abundance: -
j_gene: TRBJ1-2
v_gene: TRBV5-1
CDR3aa: CASSYSPSGWGYTF
CDR3nt: TGCGCCAGCAGTTACTCTCCCTCGGGATGGGGCTACACCTTC

d_gene: TRBD2
abundance: -
j_gene: TRBJ2-1
v_gene: TRBV7-2
CDR3aa: CASRQGVAGGNEQFF
CDR3nt: TGTGCCAGCAGACAGGGAGTAGCGGGAGGCAATGAGCAGTTCTTC

d_gene: -
abundance: -
j_gene: TRBJ2-3
v_gene: TRBV20-1
CDR3aa: CSTTRSKSSTDTQYF
CDR3nt: TGCAGTACTACGAGGTCGAAATCTAGCACAGATACGCAGTATTTT

d_gene: -
abundance: few
j_gene: TRBJ2-6
v_gene: TRBV7-6
CDR3aa: CASSLRPTSPYSGANVLTF
CDR3nt: TGTGCCAGCAGCTTAAGACCGACAAGTCCTTACTCTGGGGCCAACGTCCTGACTTTC

d_gene: -
abundance: few
j_gene: TRBJ2-3
v_gene: TRBV6-1
CDR3aa: CASSESAGAGTDTQYF
CDR3nt: TGTGCCAGCAGTGAAAGCGCGGGGGCTGGCACAGATACGCAGTATTTT

d_gene: -
abundance: -
j_gene: TRBJ1-2
v_gene: TRBV4-1
CDR3aa: CASSQDAENYGYTF
CDR3nt: TGCGCCAGCAGCCAAGATGCGGAAAACTATGGCTACACCTTC

d_gene: -
abundance: -
j_gene: TRBJ1-2
v_gene: TRBV11-2
CDR3aa: CASRPKTGLTGGYTF
CDR3nt: TGTGCCAGCAGACCTAAAACAGGGTTAACGGGTGGCTACACCTTC

d_gene: TRBD2
abundance: -
j_gene: TRBJ2-1
v_gene: TRBV6-2/TRBV6-3
CDR3aa: CASSPGLAGGLGDTQFF
CDR3nt: TGTGCCAGCAGTCCCGGACTAGCGGGGGGGCTCGGAGACACCCAGTTCTTC

d_gene: -
abundance: -
j_gene: TRBJ2-2
v_gene: TRBV20-1
CDR3aa: CSARDPVAGPGELFF
CDR3nt: TGCAGTGCTAGAGATCCCGTGGCGGGTCCCGGGGAGCTGTTTTTT

d_gene: -
abundance: -
j_gene: TRBJ1-6
v_gene: TRBV27
CDR3aa: CASSPRVSSPLHF
CDR3nt: TGTGCCAGCAGCCCCAGGGTCTCCTCACCCCTCCACTTT

d_gene: -
abundance: -
j_gene: TRBJ1-2
v_gene: TRBV29-1
CDR3aa: CSVPMGPYGYTF
CDR3nt: TGCAGCGTCCCGATGGGGCCTTATGGCTACACCTTC

d_gene: -
abundance: once
j_gene: TRBJ1-2
v_gene: TRBV3-1
CDR3aa: CASSQRAPRDGYTF
CDR3nt: TGTGCCAGCAGCCAACGAGCCCCCAGGGATGGCTACACCTTC

d_gene: TRBD1
abundance: few
j_gene: TRBJ2-1
v_gene: TRBV7-2
CDR3aa: CASSYDRGVNEQFF
CDR3nt: TGTGCCAGCAGTTATGACAGGGGTGTAAATGAGCAGTTCTTC

d_gene: -
abundance: few
j_gene: TRBJ2-7
v_gene: TRBV7-9
CDR3aa: CASSLEGFFVEQYF
CDR3nt: TGTGCCAGCAGCTTAGAAGGATTCTTTGTCGAGCAGTACTTC

d_gene: TRBD1
abundance: -
j_gene: TRBJ2-3
v_gene: TRBV12-3/TRBV12-4
CDR3aa: CAGRTGGTDTQYF
CDR3nt: TGTGCCGGCCGTACAGGGGGCACAGATACGCAGTATTTT

d_gene: TRBD1
abundance: -
j_gene: TRBJ2-6
v_gene: TRBV10-3
CDR3aa: CAISDPGQGASGANVLTF
CDR3nt: TGTGCCATCAGTGACCCGGGACAGGGGGCCTCTGGGGCCAACGTCCTGACTTTC

d_gene: -
abundance: few
j_gene: TRBJ1-2
v_gene: TRBV12-3/TRBV12-4
CDR3aa: CASSPNLGLRGYTF
CDR3nt: TGTGCCAGCAGTCCAAATTTGGGGCTTCGGGGCTACACCTTC

d_gene: -
abundance: few
j_gene: TRBJ2-7
v_gene: TRBV6-1
CDR3aa: CASSGRGSHEQYF
CDR3nt: TGTGCCAGCAGTGGGAGGGGGAGCCACGAGCAGTACTTC

d_gene: TRBD2
abundance: many
j_gene: TRBJ2-1
v_gene: TRBV7-2
CDR3aa: CASSSGLVGNEQFF
CDR3nt: TGTGCCAGCAGCTCCGGACTAGTAGGCAATGAGCAGTTCTTC

d_gene: TRBD1
abundance: few
j_gene: TRBJ2-5
v_gene: TRBV5-1
CDR3aa: CASSIGTGSETQYF
CDR3nt: TGCGCCAGCAGCATCGGGACAGGGTCGGAGACCCAGTACTTC

d_gene: -
abundance: -
j_gene: TRBJ1-3
v_gene: TRBV5-6
CDR3aa: CASSADTVGTIYF
CDR3nt: TGTGCCAGCAGCGCGGACACTGTGGGTACCATATATTTT

d_gene: -
abundance: few
j_gene: TRBJ2-1
v_gene: TRBV21-1
CDR3aa: CASSKEGPYPYNEQFF
CDR3nt: TGTGCCAGCAGCAAAGAAGGGCCTTACCCTTACAATGAGCAGTTCTTC

d_gene: -
abundance: many
j_gene: TRBJ1-2
v_gene: TRBV7-9
CDR3aa: CASSSWTVYGYTF
CDR3nt: TGTGCCAGCAGCTCCTGGACAGTCTATGGCTACACCTTC

d_gene: TRBD2
abundance: -
j_gene: TRBJ2-2
v_gene: TRBV6-1
CDR3aa: CASSLLLAGDNTGELFF
CDR3nt: TGTGCCAGCAGTCTCCTCCTGGCGGGGGATAACACCGGGGAGCTGTTTTTT